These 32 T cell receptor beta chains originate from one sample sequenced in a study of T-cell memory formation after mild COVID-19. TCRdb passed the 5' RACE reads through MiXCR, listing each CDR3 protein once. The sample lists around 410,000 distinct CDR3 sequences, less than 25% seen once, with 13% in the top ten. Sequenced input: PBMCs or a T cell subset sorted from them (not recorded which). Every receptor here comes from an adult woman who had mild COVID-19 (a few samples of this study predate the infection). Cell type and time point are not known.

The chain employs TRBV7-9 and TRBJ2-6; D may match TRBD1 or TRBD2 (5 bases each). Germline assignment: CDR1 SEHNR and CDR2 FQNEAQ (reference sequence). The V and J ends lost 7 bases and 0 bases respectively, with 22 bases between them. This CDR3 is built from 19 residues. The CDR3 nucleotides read TGTGCCAGCACCACTTATAGGGGCGGGCAAGACTCTGGGGCCAACGTCCTGACTTTC. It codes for CASTTYRGGQDSGANVLTF.

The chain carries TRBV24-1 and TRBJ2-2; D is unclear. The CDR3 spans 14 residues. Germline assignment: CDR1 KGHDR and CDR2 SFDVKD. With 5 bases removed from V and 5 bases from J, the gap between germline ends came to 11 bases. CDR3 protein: CATSGWFGTGELFF. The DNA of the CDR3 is TGTGCCACCAGTGGCTGGTTTGGGACCGGGGAGCTGTTTTTT.

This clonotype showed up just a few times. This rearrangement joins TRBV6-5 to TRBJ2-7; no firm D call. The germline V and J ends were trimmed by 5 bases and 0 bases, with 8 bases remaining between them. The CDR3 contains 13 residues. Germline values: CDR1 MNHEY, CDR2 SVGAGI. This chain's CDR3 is CASSNDNSYEQYF. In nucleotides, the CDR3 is TGTGCCAGCAGTAACGACAACTCCTACGAGCAGTACTTC.

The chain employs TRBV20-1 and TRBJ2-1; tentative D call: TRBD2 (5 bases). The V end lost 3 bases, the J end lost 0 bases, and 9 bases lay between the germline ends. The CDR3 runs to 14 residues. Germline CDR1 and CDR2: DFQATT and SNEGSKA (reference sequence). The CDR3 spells CSASAGGSYNEQFF. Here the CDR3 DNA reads TGCAGTGCTAGTGCCGGAGGCTCCTACAATGAGCAGTTCTTC.

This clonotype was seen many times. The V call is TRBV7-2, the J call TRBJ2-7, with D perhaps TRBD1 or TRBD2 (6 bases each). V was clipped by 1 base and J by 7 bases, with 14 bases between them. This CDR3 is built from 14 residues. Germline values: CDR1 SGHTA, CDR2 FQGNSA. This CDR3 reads CASSLVGGRREQYF. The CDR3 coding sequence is TGTGCCAGCAGCTTAGTAGGGGGGAGGCGGGAGCAGTACTTC. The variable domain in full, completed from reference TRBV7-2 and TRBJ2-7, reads GAGVSQSPSNKVTEKGKDVELRCDPISGHTALYWYRQSLGQGLEFLIYFQGNSAPDKSGLPSDRFSAERTGGSVSTLTIQRTQQEDSAVYLCASSLVGGRREQYFGPGTRLTVT.

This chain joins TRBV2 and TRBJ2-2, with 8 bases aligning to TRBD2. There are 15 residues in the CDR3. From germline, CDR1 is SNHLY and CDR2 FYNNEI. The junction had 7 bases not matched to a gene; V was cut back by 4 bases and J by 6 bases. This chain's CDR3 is CASSGPAGAAGELFF. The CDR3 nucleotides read TGTGCCAGCAGTGGTCCAGCGGGGGCAGCCGGGGAGCTGTTTTTT. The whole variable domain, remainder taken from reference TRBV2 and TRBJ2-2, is EPEVTQTPSHQVTQMGQEVILRCVPISNHLYFYWYRQILGQKVEFLVSFYNNEISEKSEIFDDQFSVERPDGSNFTLKIRSTKLEDSAMYFCASSGPAGAAGELFFGEGSRLTVL.

CDR3 bases: TGTGCCTGGGGACCCTTATACGAGCAGTACTTC. Translated, it gives CAWGPLYEQYF. V usage is TRBV30 and J usage is TRBJ2-7; no reliable D call. The CDR3 contains 11 residues. V dropped 5 bases and J dropped 4 bases, with 9 bases sitting between them. Germline V gene data show CDR1 as GTSNPN and CDR2 as SVGIG (reference sequence).

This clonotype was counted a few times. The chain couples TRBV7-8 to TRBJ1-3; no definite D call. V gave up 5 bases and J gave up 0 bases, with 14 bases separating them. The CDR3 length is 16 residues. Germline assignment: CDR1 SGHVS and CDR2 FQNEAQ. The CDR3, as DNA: TGTGCCAGCAGCGCACTACGGGGAGCCTCTGGAAACACCATATATTTT. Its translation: CASSALRGASGNTIYF.

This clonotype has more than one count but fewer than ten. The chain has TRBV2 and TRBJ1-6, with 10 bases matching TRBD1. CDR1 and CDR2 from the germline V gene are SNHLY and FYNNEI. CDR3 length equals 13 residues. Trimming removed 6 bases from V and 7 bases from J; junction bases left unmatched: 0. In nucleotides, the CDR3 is TGTGCCAGCAGGGACAGGGGGAATTCACCCCTCCACTTT. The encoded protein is CASRDRGNSPLHF.

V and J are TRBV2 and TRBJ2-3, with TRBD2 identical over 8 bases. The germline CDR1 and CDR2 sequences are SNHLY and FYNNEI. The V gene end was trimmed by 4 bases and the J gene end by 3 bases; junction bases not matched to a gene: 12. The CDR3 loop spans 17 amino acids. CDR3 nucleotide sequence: TGTGCCAGCAGTGTTGGCGTGTGGACTAGCCATACAGATACGCAGTATTTT. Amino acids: CASSVGVWTSHTDTQYF.

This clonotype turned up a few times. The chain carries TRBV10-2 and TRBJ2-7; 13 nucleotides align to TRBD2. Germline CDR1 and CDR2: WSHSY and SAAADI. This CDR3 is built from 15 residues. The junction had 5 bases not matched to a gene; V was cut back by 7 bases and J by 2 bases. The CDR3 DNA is TGCGCCAGCATTCTAGGACTAGCGGGAGCCTACGAGCAGTACTTC. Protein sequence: CASILGLAGAYEQYF.

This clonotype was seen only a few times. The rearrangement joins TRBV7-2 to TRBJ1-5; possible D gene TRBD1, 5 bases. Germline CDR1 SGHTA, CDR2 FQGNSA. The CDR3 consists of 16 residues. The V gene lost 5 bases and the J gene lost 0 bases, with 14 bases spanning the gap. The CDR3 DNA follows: TGTGCCAGCAGCAGCTTCGGGGGATATAGCAATCAGCCCCAGCATTTT. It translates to CASSSFGGYSNQPQHF.

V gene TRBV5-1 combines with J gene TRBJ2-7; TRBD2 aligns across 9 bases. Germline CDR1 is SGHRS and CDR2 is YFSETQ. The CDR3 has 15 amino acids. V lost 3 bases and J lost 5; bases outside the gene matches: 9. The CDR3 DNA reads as TGCGCCAGCAGCTCGTGGGCTAGCGGGGAGCACGAGCAGTACTTC. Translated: CASSSWASGEHEQYF.

The CDR3 nucleotides are TGTGCCAGCAGCGTCGGACTAGCGGGGGGCATGAATGAGCAGTTCTTC. This encodes CASSVGLAGGMNEQFF. The V and J genes are TRBV7-3 and TRBJ2-1, with 14 positions matching TRBD2. Trimming removed 5 bases from V and 7 bases from J; junction bases left unmatched: 7. Germline CDR1 and CDR2: SGHTA and FQGTGA. CDR3 length: 16 residues.

For the CDR3, the DNA is TGTGCCTGGGACAGGGTCGGCTCTGGAAACACCATATATTTT. Protein product: CAWDRVGSGNTIYF. The V gene is TRBV30, the J gene TRBJ1-3; 7 bases are a match to TRBD1. CDR3 length: 14 amino acids. The V gene's germline CDR1 is GTSNPN and CDR2 SVGIG (reference sequence). J gave up 0 bases and V 5 bases, and 4 bases lay outside the gene matches.

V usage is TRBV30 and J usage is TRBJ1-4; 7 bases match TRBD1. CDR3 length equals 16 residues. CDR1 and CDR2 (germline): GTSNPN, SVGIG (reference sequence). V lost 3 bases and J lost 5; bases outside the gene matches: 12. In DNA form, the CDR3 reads TGTGCCTGGAGGCCCCCTCCGGGACAGAAGAATGAAAAACTGTTTTTT. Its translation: CAWRPPPGQKNEKLFF.

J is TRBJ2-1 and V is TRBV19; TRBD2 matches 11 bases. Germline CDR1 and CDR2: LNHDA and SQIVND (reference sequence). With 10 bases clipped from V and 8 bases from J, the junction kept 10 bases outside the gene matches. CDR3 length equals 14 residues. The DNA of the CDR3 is TGTGCCACCAATAGCGGGGGGGCCGGTTATGAGCAGTTCTTC. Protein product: CATNSGGAGYEQFF.

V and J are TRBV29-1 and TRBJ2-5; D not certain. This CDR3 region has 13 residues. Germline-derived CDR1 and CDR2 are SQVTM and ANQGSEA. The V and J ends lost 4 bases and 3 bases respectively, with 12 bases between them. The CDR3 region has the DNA TGCAGCGTTGCGTTCGGGTACGAAGAGACCCAGTACTTC. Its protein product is CSVAFGYEETQYF.

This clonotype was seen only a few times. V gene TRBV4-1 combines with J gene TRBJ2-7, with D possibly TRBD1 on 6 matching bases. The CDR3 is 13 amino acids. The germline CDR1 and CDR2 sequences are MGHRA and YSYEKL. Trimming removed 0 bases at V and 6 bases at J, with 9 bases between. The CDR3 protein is CASSQDAGVEQYF. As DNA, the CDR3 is TGCGCCAGCAGCCAAGATGCAGGGGTCGAGCAGTACTTC.

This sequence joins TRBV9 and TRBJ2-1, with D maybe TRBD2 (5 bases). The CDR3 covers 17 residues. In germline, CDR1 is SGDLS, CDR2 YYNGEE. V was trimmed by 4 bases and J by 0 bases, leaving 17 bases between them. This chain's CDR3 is CASSTNPRDSSYNEQFF. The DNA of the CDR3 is TGTGCCAGCAGCACAAACCCACGGGATAGCTCCTACAATGAGCAGTTCTTC.

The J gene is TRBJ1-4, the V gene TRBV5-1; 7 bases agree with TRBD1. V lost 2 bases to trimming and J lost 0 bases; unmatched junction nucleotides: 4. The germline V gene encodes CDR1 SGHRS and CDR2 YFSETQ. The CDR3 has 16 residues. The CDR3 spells CASSLQGTATNEKLFF. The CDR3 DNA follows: TGCGCCAGCAGCTTACAGGGGACTGCAACTAATGAAAAACTGTTTTTT.

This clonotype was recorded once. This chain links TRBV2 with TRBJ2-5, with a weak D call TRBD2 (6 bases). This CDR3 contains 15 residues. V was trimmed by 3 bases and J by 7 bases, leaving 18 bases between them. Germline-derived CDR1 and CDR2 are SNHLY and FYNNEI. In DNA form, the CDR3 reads TGTGCCAGCAGTGAGGCAATGGCGGGAAGGGGGACCCAGTACTTC. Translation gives CASSEAMAGRGTQYF. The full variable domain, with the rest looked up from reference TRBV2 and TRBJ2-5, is EPEVTQTPSHQVTQMGQEVILRCVPISNHLYFYWYRQILGQKVEFLVSFYNNEISEKSEIFDDQFSVERPDGSNFTLKIRSTKLEDSAMYFCASSEAMAGRGTQYFGPGTRLLVL.

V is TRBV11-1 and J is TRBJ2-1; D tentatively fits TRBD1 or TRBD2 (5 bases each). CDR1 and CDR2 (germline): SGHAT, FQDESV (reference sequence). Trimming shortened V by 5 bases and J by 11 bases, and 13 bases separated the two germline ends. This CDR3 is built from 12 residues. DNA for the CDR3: TGTGCCAGCAGCGTAGAGGGGCGACAGCAGTTCTTC. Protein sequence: CASSVEGRQQFF.

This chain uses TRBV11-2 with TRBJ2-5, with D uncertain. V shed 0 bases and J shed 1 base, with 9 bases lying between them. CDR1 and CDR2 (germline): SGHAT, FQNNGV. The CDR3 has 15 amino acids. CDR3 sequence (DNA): TGTGCCAGCAGCTTAGACCTGACTGGCCAAGAGACCCAGTACTTC. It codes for CASSLDLTGQETQYF.

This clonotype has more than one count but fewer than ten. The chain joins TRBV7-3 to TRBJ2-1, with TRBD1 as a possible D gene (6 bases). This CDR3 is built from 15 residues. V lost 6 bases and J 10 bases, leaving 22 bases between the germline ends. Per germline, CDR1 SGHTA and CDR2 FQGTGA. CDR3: CASRKGLGGEDEQFF. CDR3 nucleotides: TGTGCCAGCAGAAAGGGGCTAGGGGGTGAGGACGAGCAGTTCTTC.

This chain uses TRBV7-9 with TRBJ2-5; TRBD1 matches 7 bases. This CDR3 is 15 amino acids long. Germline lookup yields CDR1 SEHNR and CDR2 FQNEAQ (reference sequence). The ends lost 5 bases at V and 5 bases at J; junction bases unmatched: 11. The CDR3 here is CASSTTGLGQETQYF. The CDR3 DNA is TGTGCCAGCAGCACGACAGGGTTGGGGCAGGAGACCCAGTACTTC.

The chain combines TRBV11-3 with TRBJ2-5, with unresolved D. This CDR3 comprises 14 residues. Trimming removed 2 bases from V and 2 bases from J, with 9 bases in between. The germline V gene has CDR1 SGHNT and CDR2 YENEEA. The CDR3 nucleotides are TGTGCCAGCAGCTTATTTGGGTTACAAGAGACCCAGTACTTC. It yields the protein CASSLFGLQETQYF.

The CDR3 nucleotides read TGCAGCGTCGAAAACCGGGACCAAGGATACGAGCAGTACTTC. Residues: CSVENRDQGYEQYF. The V and J genes are TRBV29-1 and TRBJ2-7; either TRBD1 or TRBD2 may supply D (5 bases each). The V end was cut by 6 bases, the J end by 4 bases, with 19 bases between. Germline assignment: CDR1 SQVTM and CDR2 ANQGSEA. The CDR3 sequence is 14 residues long.

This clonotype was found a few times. This CDR3 is CSVEDTQYF. Written as DNA, the CDR3 is TGCAGCGTTGAAGATACGCAGTATTTT. This chain connects TRBV29-1 to TRBJ2-3; D call uncertain. The CDR3 contains 9 residues. V was trimmed by 0 bases and J by 8 bases, leaving 0 bases between them. Germline CDR1 and CDR2: SQVTM and ANQGSEA.

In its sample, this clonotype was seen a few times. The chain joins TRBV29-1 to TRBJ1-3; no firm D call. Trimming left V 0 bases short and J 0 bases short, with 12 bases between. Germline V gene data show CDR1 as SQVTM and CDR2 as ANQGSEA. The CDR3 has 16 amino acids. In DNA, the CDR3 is TGCAGCGTTGAAGATCTCCCAGATCCCTCTGGAAACACCATATATTTT. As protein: CSVEDLPDPSGNTIYF. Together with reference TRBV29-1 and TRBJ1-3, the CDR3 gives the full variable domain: SAVISQKPSRDICQRGTSLTIQCQVDSQVTMMFWYRQQPGQSLTLIATANQGSEATYESGFVIDKFPISRPNLTFSTLTVSNMSPEDSSIYLCSVEDLPDPSGNTIYFGEGSWLTVV.

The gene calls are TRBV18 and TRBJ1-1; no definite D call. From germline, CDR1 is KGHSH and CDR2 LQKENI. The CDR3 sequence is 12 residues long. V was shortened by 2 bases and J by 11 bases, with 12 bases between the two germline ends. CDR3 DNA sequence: TGTGCCAGCTCACCAACGGCTTTGGAGGCTTTCTTT. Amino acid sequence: CASSPTALEAFF. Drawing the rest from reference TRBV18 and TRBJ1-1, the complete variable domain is NAGVMQNPRHLVRRRGQEARLRCSPMKGHSHVYWYRQLPEEGLKFMVYLQKENIIDESGMPKERFSAEFPKEGPSILRIQQVVRGDSAAYFCASSPTALEAFFGQGTRLTVV.

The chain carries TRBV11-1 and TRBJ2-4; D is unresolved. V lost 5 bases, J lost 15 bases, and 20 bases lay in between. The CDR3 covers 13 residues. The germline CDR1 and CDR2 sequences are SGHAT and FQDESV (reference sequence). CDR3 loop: CASSPRRTTSLYF. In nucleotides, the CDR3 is TGTGCCAGCAGCCCTCGCAGGACCACCTCTCTGTACTTC.